The 10 T cell receptor beta chains below all came from one sample that was sequenced in a study of OX40 agonist ivuxolimab in advanced cancers. Repertoires were generated with immunoSEQ multiplex PCR, while TCRdb's copy carries only in-frame clones and drops some. The sample gives approximately 18,000 clones, 73% of which show up once; 30% to 40% is in the top ten. The source material was CD4+ or CD8+ T cells sorted from blood, sampled in a trial of the OX40 agonist ivuxolimab. Receptors were obtained from an adult with an advanced solid tumor such as melanoma, head and neck, liver or kidney cancer.

This chain links TRBV4-1 with TRBJ2-7, with a tentative D call TRBD2 (5 bases). Germline values: CDR1 MGHRA, CDR2 YSYEKL. The CDR3 is made up of 15 amino acids. V gave up 1 base and J gave up 3 bases, with 13 bases separating them. CDR3: CASSQAPGLVYEQYF. The CDR3 DNA reads as TGCGCCAGCAGCCAAGCACCAGGACTTGTCTACGAGCAGTACTTC.

The chain recombines TRBV10-3 with TRBJ2-3; perhaps TRBD2 as D (5 bases). The length of the CDR3 is 15 residues. Trimming cost V 3 bases and J 2 bases, with 12 bases left between them. Germline V lookup: CDR1 ENHRY, CDR2 SYGVKD. This CDR3 is CAISDGGSPTDTQYF. For the CDR3, the DNA is TGTGCCATCAGTGACGGAGGATCCCCCACAGATACGCAGTATTTT.

The rearrangement links TRBV7-3 to TRBJ2-5, with a weak D call TRBD2 (6 bases). Germline V gene data show CDR1 as SGHTA and CDR2 as FQGTGA. This CDR3 has 15 amino acids. V lost 1 base, J lost 5 bases, and 14 bases lay in between. The CDR3 DNA is TGTGCCAGCAGCTTAATATTTTCCGCGGGGGAGACCCAGTACTTC. It yields the protein CASSLIFSAGETQYF.

The V gene is TRBV28, the J gene TRBJ2-5; 7 positions match TRBD1. The germline V gene has CDR1 MDHEN and CDR2 SYDVKM. The CDR3 runs 16 residues. V was pared by 4 bases and J by 1 base, with 9 bases of the junction left unmatched. CDR3 nucleotide sequence: TGTGCCAGCAGTTCGGAATACCAGGGGGTCCAAGAGACCCAGTACTTC. As protein: CASSSEYQGVQETQYF.

This clone was detected only once. This chain uses TRBV9 with TRBJ2-1, with TRBD2 identical over 7 bases. V lost 0 bases, J lost 6 bases, and 6 bases stayed unmatched. The germline V gene encodes CDR1 SGDLS and CDR2 YYNGEE. The CDR3 contains 15 residues. The CDR3 region has the DNA TGTGCCAGCAGCGTAGGAGGCGGGAGCGCCAATGAGCAGTTCTTC. Amino acid sequence: CASSVGGGSANEQFF.

The chain is built from TRBV7-8 and TRBJ2-1, with D uncertain. The V gene lost 5 bases and the J gene lost 4 bases, with 9 bases spanning the gap. CDR3 length equals 13 residues. Germline V gene data show CDR1 as SGHVS and CDR2 as FQNEAQ. In nucleotides, the CDR3 is TGTGCCAGCAGCGCCCGGATTTACAATGAGCAGTTCTTC. Translating gives CASSARIYNEQFF.

The chain carries TRBV6-5 and TRBJ2-7; D unclear. This CDR3 spans 13 amino acids. V lost 2 bases to trimming and J lost 1 base, with 6 bases between them. The V gene's germline CDR1 is MNHEY and CDR2 SVGAGI. Here the CDR3 reads CASSYNPSYEQYF. The CDR3 DNA reads TGTGCCAGCAGTTACAACCCATCCTACGAGCAGTACTTC.

This clone was detected only once. V and J are TRBV5-6 and TRBJ1-1; 9 bases line up with TRBD1. The CDR3 has 15 residues. V lost 6 bases to trimming and J lost 3 bases; unmatched junction nucleotides: 9. Germline V gene lookup returns CDR1 SGHDT and CDR2 YYEEEE. CDR3 bases: TGTGCCAGCATCCGGGACAGGGATTGGGACACTGAAGCTTTCTTT. It is translated as CASIRDRDWDTEAFF.

The chain has TRBV7-9 and TRBJ1-4, with 10 bases that match TRBD1. The germline V gene has CDR1 SEHNR and CDR2 FQNEAQ (reference sequence). The CDR3 is 16 amino acids. Trimming at V came to 5 bases and at J to 3 bases, leaving 6 bases not matched to a gene. The CDR3 DNA sequence: TGTGCCAGCAGCGCCCGGACAGGGGGATCTAATGAAAAACTGTTTTTT. This gives the protein CASSARTGGSNEKLFF.

The chain has TRBV6-6 and TRBJ1-2; D uncertain. The germline V and J ends were trimmed by 0 bases and 0 bases, with 8 bases remaining between them. CDR1 is MNHNY, CDR2 SVGAGI, per germline (reference sequence). The CDR3 covers 15 residues. This CDR3 reads CASSYSGVPNYGYTF. CDR3 sequence (DNA): TGTGCCAGCAGTTACTCGGGAGTTCCTAACTATGGCTACACCTTC.